This TCR beta chain stems from a study of post-analysis software for immune sequencing data. Remarks on this clonotype: As yet, its antigen is unknown.

Incorporated into the TCR beta cDNA libraries were unique molecular identifiers, which served to reduce PCR and sequencing biases. One entry per CDR3 protein, called by TCRdb with MiXCR from the PCR reads. The table has 600,000 to 700,000 distinct CDR3 sequences, about 60% seen once. Overall study results and limits: The five TRBV segments detected at higher frequency in patients than in controls included TRBV5-6, TRBV5-1 and TRBV20-1.

The V gene lost 0 bases and the J gene lost 2 bases, with 11 bases spanning the gap. The CDR3 is 15 residues long. Germline-derived CDR1 and CDR2 are SGHRS and YFSETQ. Sequenced material: blood. The rearrangement joins TRBV5-1 to TRBJ2-5; maybe TRBD1 (5 bases). This TCR came from a girl aged 2-10 years with multiple sclerosis. CDR3 nucleotide sequence: TGCGCCAGCAGCTTGGCCGACAGACTGCAAGAGACCCAGTACTTC. It encodes CASSLADRLQETQYF.